This entry is about one T cell receptor beta chain. Its antigen is unidentified. Germline is not matched at one junction end, which may reflect a read error. For the second PCR, which ran for 7 to 11 cycles, a sample-barcoded 5' primer and a J-beta primer mix were used. TCRdb reprocessed the 5' RACE reads with MiXCR, giving one entry per CDR3 protein. Of fewer than 800,000 distinct CDR3 sequences in the sample, around 25% are singletons; the top ten hold around 9.2%. The entry originates in a study of blood T cells in healthy people across ages. General observations from the study: More naive CD4+ cells and higher diversity marked long-lived donors relative to aged donors.

CDR3 length: 13 amino acids. Germline V gene sequence: CDR1 MDHEN, CDR2 SYDVKM. This sample was shared with a second study, whose subject was T cells of mothers and their children. That investigation notes: Donation was provided by three healthy Caucasian mothers along with their six children. TCR recombination output is shaped by thymic selection similarly in related and unrelated pairs. Related mother-child pairs shared marginally more repertoire than unrelated pairs, though not significantly.

This receptor was identified in a boy aged 10-17 years in good health. The sequenced sample consisted of blood. The genes are TRBV28 and TRBJ2-1; possibly TRBD1 for D (6 bases). The better agreement between TRBJ2-7 and the DNA end casts doubt on the J call. CDR3 residues: CTSSSGDVYEQYF. Written as DNA, the CDR3 is TGTACCAGCAGTTCAGGGGACGTCTACGAGCAGTACTTC.